Listed here are 14 T cell receptor beta chains from one sample, sequenced in a study of spatial heterogeneity in lung cancer. The time point was: blood at routine non-recurrence follow-up after resection. Unsorted whole RNA samples from tumor, nontumor lung or frozen PBMC were sequenced. TCRdb recomputed calls from the 5' RACE reads with MiXCR, one row per CDR3 protein. The sample shows approximately 56,000 distinct CDR3 sequences, less than 9.5% of them seen only once. This sample comprised PBMCs, obtained at follow-up. Source of these receptors: a female donor with early-stage non-small cell lung cancer.

This clonotype was counted only a few times. This chain links TRBV5-1 with TRBJ1-4; D is unresolved. Deletions cut 0 bases from V and 2 bases from J, with 20 bases between. This CDR3 has 19 amino acids. Looked up from germline, CDR1 is SGHRS and CDR2 is YFSETQ. The CDR3 coding sequence is TGCGCCAGCAGCTTGGGAGGTAGTGATCAGGCGGAGACTAATGAAAAACTGTTTTTT. Its translation is CASSLGGSDQAETNEKLFF.

This clonotype was detected ten times or more. This sequence joins TRBV15 and TRBJ2-3; 11 bases map to TRBD2. Trimming cost V 3 bases and J 2 bases; bases outside gene matches: 4. This CDR3 has 16 amino acids. CDR1 LNHNV and CDR2 YYDKDF come from the germline V gene (reference sequence). CDR3 DNA sequence: TGTGCCACCAGCAGCCGACTAGCGGGGAACACAGATACGCAGTATTTT. Protein sequence: CATSSRLAGNTDTQYF.

At least ten counts were recorded for this clonotype. The V and J genes are TRBV7-9 and TRBJ1-5; TRBD1 is a possible D gene (6 bases). The germline CDR1 and CDR2 sequences are SEHNR and FQNEAQ (reference sequence). V dropped 4 bases and J dropped 0 bases, with 10 bases sitting between them. This CDR3 has 15 residues. CDR3 nucleotide sequence: TGTGCCAGCAGCTCCTGGGGGGCTAGCAATCAGCCCCAGCATTTT. As protein: CASSSWGASNQPQHF.

This clonotype was seen more than once but under ten times. The chain couples TRBV20-1 to TRBJ2-7, with 7 bases fitting TRBD2. V was clipped by 6 bases and J by 4 bases; unmatched bases: 15. Germline V gives CDR1 DFQATT, CDR2 SNEGSKA (reference sequence). This CDR3 is built from 15 residues. This CDR3 reads CSAKTVRAGVYEQYF. The CDR3 DNA reads as TGCAGTGCCAAAACGGTGCGGGCGGGGGTTTACGAGCAGTACTTC.

This clonotype appeared many times. The chain carries TRBV7-2 and TRBJ1-4; 9 bases align to TRBD1. J was trimmed by 14 bases and V by 5 bases; bases with no gene match: 12. The CDR3 is 14 amino acids. CDR1 and CDR2 from the germline V gene are SGHTA and FQGNSA. The DNA of the CDR3 is TGTGCCAGCAGCCCCGGGACAGGGCCTCGTTGGCTGTTTTTT. The encoded protein is CASSPGTGPRWLFF.

The chain uses TRBV30 and TRBJ2-7, with D unclear. The CDR3 is made up of 12 amino acids. CDR1 and CDR2 from the germline V gene are GTSNPN and SVGIG (reference sequence). The V end lost 5 bases, the J end lost 0 bases, and 8 bases lay between the germline ends. CDR3 loop: CAWDISSYEQYF. The CDR3 DNA reads TGTGCCTGGGACATCTCCTCCTACGAGCAGTACTTC. Filled out from reference TRBV30 and TRBJ2-7, the complete variable domain reads SQTIHQWPATLVQPVGSPLSLECTVEGTSNPNLYWYRQAAGRGLQLLFYSVGIGQISSEVPQNLSASRPQDRQFILSSKKLLLSDSGFYLCAWDISSYEQYFGPGTRLTVT.

This clonotype was picked up many times. The V gene is TRBV19, the J gene TRBJ2-3; 7 nucleotides agree with TRBD2. The CDR3 totals 14 residues. The trim removed 7 bases at V and 0 bases at J, leaving 4 bases unmatched. Germline V lookup: CDR1 LNHDA, CDR2 SQIVND (reference sequence). CDR3 in DNA: TGTGCCAGTACTAGCGGCGATAGCACAGATACGCAGTATTTT. It is translated as CASTSGDSTDTQYF.

This chain joins TRBV6-6 and TRBJ2-1, with 7 bases aligning to TRBD2. The CDR3 has 15 residues. The V segment lost 6 bases and the J segment 0 bases; nucleotides outside the gene matches: 5. Germline values: CDR1 MNHNY, CDR2 SVGAGI (reference sequence). The CDR3 here is CASSVAGSSYNEQFF. The CDR3 region has the DNA TGTGCCAGCAGCGTAGCGGGTTCCTCCTACAATGAGCAGTTCTTC.

V is TRBV29-1 and J is TRBJ2-3; D is unresolved. Trimming stripped 5 bases from V and 4 bases from J, with 13 bases between. The CDR3 totals 13 residues. The germline CDR1 and CDR2 sequences are SQVTM and ANQGSEA. CDR3 protein: CSVRIAAADTQYF. CDR3 in DNA: TGCAGCGTTCGGATCGCGGCGGCAGATACGCAGTATTTT.

This clonotype was detected many times. This chain uses TRBV5-1 with TRBJ2-1, with 8 positions matching TRBD2. Unmatched junction bases numbered 3, after V lost 4 bases and J lost 0 bases. The CDR3 loop spans 15 amino acids. Germline V gene sequence: CDR1 SGHRS, CDR2 YFSETQ. CDR3 residues: CASSPSGSSYNEQFF. DNA of the CDR3: TGCGCCAGCAGCCCCAGCGGGAGCTCCTACAATGAGCAGTTCTTC.

The J gene is TRBJ1-1, the V gene TRBV3-1; D is undetermined. CDR1 LGHDT and CDR2 YNNKEL come from the germline V gene (reference sequence). CDR3 length: 14 residues. V lost 4 bases, J lost 0 bases, and 9 bases lay in between. CDR3 DNA sequence: TGTGCCAGCAGCCGGACGTTCATGAACACTGAAGCTTTCTTT. Encoded protein: CASSRTFMNTEAFF. Based on the CDR3 plus reference TRBV3-1 and TRBJ1-1, the full variable domain is DTAVSQTPKYLVTQMGNDKSIKCEQNLGHDTMYWYKQDSKKFLKIMFSYNNKELIINETVPNRFSPKSPDKAHLNLHINSLELGDSAVYFCASSRTFMNTEAFFGQGTRLTVV.

In its sample, this clonotype was seen many times. The chain links TRBV11-2 to TRBJ2-2; TRBD1 might be the D (5 bases). V was pared by 7 bases and J by 6 bases, with 18 bases between. CDR3 length: 15 residues. Per the germline V gene, CDR1 is SGHAT and CDR2 is FQNNGV. The chain's CDR3 is CASNYGASAAGELFF. The CDR3 DNA sequence: TGTGCCAGCAACTATGGGGCTTCCGCCGCCGGGGAGCTGTTTTTT.

This clonotype was counted only a few times. The rearrangement uses TRBV10-3 and TRBJ2-7; perhaps TRBD1 as D (6 bases). The CDR3 has 13 amino acids. The germline V gene encodes CDR1 ENHRY and CDR2 SYGVKD. V was pared by 3 bases and J by 7 bases, with 13 bases between. The CDR3 reads CAISDLGHKEQYF. CDR3 coding DNA: TGTGCCATCAGTGACTTGGGACACAAGGAGCAGTACTTC.

Ten or more counts support this clonotype. The chain combines TRBV11-2 with TRBJ2-7; 7 bases are a match to TRBD1. Germline trimming cut 3 bases from V and 3 bases from J; bases unmatched to any gene: 2. Germline CDR1 and CDR2: SGHAT and FQNNGV. The CDR3 is 13 amino acids. Here the CDR3 DNA reads TGTGCCAGCAGCTTGGGACAGAACTACGAGCAGTACTTC. As protein: CASSLGQNYEQYF.